These 15 T cell receptor beta chains originate from one sample sequenced in a study of T cells in Graves' hyperthyroidism and ophthalmopathy. RNA transcripts yielded amplified TCR beta CDR3 regions. HTBI primers were employed in a first-round RT-PCR of the TCR CDR3. TCRdb fed the multiplex PCR reads into MiXCR, producing one record per CDR3 protein. The sample lists about 380,000 distinct CDR3 sequences, around an eighth occurring once. Sequences were obtained from blood. Source of these receptors: a young man with Graves' hyperthyroidism that later progressed to Graves' ophthalmopathy.

This clonotype was counted ten times or more. The chain recombines TRBV12-3 or TRBV12-4 with TRBJ2-2; no clear D. The CDR3 has 14 amino acids. V was cut by 8 bases and J by 0 bases, with 10 bases left in between. The CDR3, as DNA: TGTGCCAGCCGGGCAGGAACGAACACCGGGGAGCTGTTTTTT. Translating gives CASRAGTNTGELFF.

J is TRBJ1-2 and V is TRBV3-1; 9 bases match TRBD1. V shed 4 bases and J 8 bases; nucleotides not matched to a gene: 5. Germline CDR1 reads LGHDT; CDR2 reads YNNKEL (reference sequence). The CDR3 totals 13 residues. The CDR3, as DNA: TGTGCCAGCAGCCCCACAGGGGGCTGGGGCTACACCTTC. It specifies CASSPTGGWGYTF.

This clonotype came up a few times. The V and J genes are TRBV6-1 and TRBJ1-5; tentative D call: TRBD1 (6 bases). This CDR3 contains 14 residues. The V gene's germline CDR1 is MNHNS and CDR2 SASEGT. V was clipped by 5 bases and J by 7 bases, with 15 bases between them. The CDR3 sequence: CASSSPGVRQPQHF. The CDR3 DNA reads as TGTGCCAGCAGTTCCCCAGGGGTGAGGCAGCCCCAGCATTTT.

V usage is TRBV30 and J usage is TRBJ2-7, with a tentative D call TRBD1 (5 bases). Trimming took off 2 bases at V and 4 bases at J, with 6 bases between the two ends. The germline gives CDR1 GTSNPN, CDR2 SVGIG (reference sequence). The CDR3 consists of 11 residues. This CDR3 reads CAWSQGYEQYF. CDR3 in DNA: TGTGCCTGGAGTCAGGGTTACGAGCAGTACTTC.

This clonotype was seen only a few times. This sequence joins TRBV28 and TRBJ2-3, with D perhaps matching TRBD1 or TRBD2 (6 bases each). Germline CDR1 is MDHEN and CDR2 is SYDVKM. V gave up 3 bases and J gave up 2 bases, with 12 bases separating them. There are 15 residues in the CDR3. CDR3: CASSFGGPPTDTQYF. Here the CDR3 DNA reads TGTGCCAGCAGTTTTGGGGGGCCCCCCACAGATACGCAGTATTTT. Variable domain in full (rest from reference TRBV28 and TRBJ2-3): DVKVTQSSRYLVKRTGEKVFLECVQDMDHENMFWYRQDPGLGLRLIYFSYDVKMKEKGDIPEGYSVSREKKERFSLILESASTNQTSMYLCASSFGGPPTDTQYFGPGTRLTVL.

The V call is TRBV4-1, the J call TRBJ2-5; the match to TRBD2 covers 9 bases. Germline lookup yields CDR1 MGHRA and CDR2 YSYEKL. The length of the CDR3 is 16 residues. The V gene end was trimmed by 0 bases and the J gene end by 3 bases; junction bases not matched to a gene: 5. CDR3: CASSQDGAGGEETQYF. CDR3 sequence (DNA): TGCGCCAGCAGCCAAGATGGGGCGGGGGGGGAAGAGACCCAGTACTTC.

This clonotype was found many times. This chain links TRBV7-2 with TRBJ2-1, with 11 bases lining up with TRBD2. Germline loops: CDR1 SGHTA, CDR2 FQGNSA. V trimming: 5 bases; J trimming: 10 bases; junction bases outside the gene matches: 10. This CDR3 contains 15 residues. The CDR3 reads CASSPTSGVTREQFF. For the CDR3, the DNA is TGTGCCAGCAGCCCGACTAGCGGGGTGACCAGGGAGCAGTTCTTC. Full variable domain (rest looked up from reference TRBV7-2 and TRBJ2-1): GAGVSQSPSNKVTEKGKDVELRCDPISGHTALYWYRQSLGQGLEFLIYFQGNSAPDKSGLPSDRFSAERTGGSVSTLTIQRTQQEDSAVYLCASSPTSGVTREQFFGPGTRLTVL.

V is TRBV18 and J is TRBJ2-2; the D gene could be TRBD1 or TRBD2 (5 bases each). Germline V lookup: CDR1 KGHSH, CDR2 LQKENI. Trimming took 2 bases from V and 5 from J, leaving 18 bases between them. CDR3 length: 17 residues. The CDR3: CASSPWDPNPGTGELFF. CDR3 sequence (DNA): TGTGCCAGCTCACCATGGGACCCCAACCCAGGAACCGGGGAGCTGTTTTTT.

There are a few counts of this clonotype. The chain uses TRBV4-1 and TRBJ1-5; 7 positions agree with TRBD1. Germline V CDR1 and CDR2: MGHRA, YSYEKL. The ends lost 1 base at V and 3 bases at J; junction bases unmatched: 3. This CDR3 spans 15 amino acids. The CDR3 sequence is CASSQAGTANQPQHF. For the CDR3, the DNA is TGCGCCAGCAGCCAAGCTGGGACAGCCAATCAGCCCCAGCATTTT.

This clonotype appeared many times. This rearrangement joins TRBV5-5 to TRBJ1-1, with D unclear. Germline V CDR1 and CDR2: SGHKS, YYEKEE (reference sequence). The CDR3 extends over 14 amino acids. V lost 3 bases and J lost 5, with 14 bases in between. CDR3 nucleotides: TGTGCCAGCAGCTGGGCCTCCCGAGGGACTGAAGCTTTCTTT. This translates into CASSWASRGTEAFF.

This clonotype occurred a few times. The V gene is TRBV6-5, the J gene TRBJ2-1; the D gene is possibly TRBD2 (5 bases). V was shortened by 2 bases and J by 7 bases, with 9 bases between the two germline ends. Germline loops: CDR1 MNHEY, CDR2 SVGAGI. This CDR3 is 13 amino acids long. The CDR3 coding sequence is TGTGCCAGCAGTTACGGCCGGGAAAATGAGCAGTTCTTC. Translation: CASSYGRENEQFF.

This clonotype has a handful of counts. A much larger clonotype is one base distant, so this may be a read error. CDR3 amino acids: CAISPGGAEAFF. CDR3 DNA: TGTGCCATCAGTCCTGGGGGTGCCGAAGCTTTCTTT. The chain combines TRBV10-3 with TRBJ1-1; TRBD1 is a possible D gene (5 bases). This CDR3 has 12 amino acids. Trimming removed 5 bases from V and 8 bases from J, with 12 bases in between. Germline V gene lookup returns CDR1 ENHRY and CDR2 SYGVKD.

This clonotype has more than one count but fewer than ten. V and J are TRBV13 and TRBJ1-4; a possible D gene is TRBD1 (6 bases). This CDR3 comprises 16 residues. Germline V lookup: CDR1 PRHDT, CDR2 FYEKMQ (reference sequence). Trimming cost V 4 bases and J 3 bases, with 15 bases left between them. CDR3 amino acids: CASSSAGAFPNEKLFF. In DNA form, the CDR3 reads TGTGCCAGCAGCTCCGCAGGGGCTTTCCCTAATGAAAAACTGTTTTTT.

The chain joins TRBV4-1 to TRBJ2-1; unclear D gene. V was clipped by 4 bases and J by 6 bases, with 10 bases between them. The CDR3 totals 13 residues. Germline V gene lookup returns CDR1 MGHRA and CDR2 YSYEKL. CDR3 sequence reads: CASSRVVTNEQFF. The CDR3 coding sequence is TGCGCCAGCAGCCGAGTGGTCACCAATGAGCAGTTCTTC.

This clonotype was picked up many times. The chain combines TRBV12-3 or TRBV12-4 with TRBJ1-1; no clear D. V was clipped by 9 bases and J by 11 bases, with 16 bases between them. The CDR3 runs to 11 residues. As DNA, the CDR3 is TGTGCCAGTCGAGGAGAGGGAGGCGCTTTCTTT. Encoded protein: CASRGEGGAFF.